These 22 T cell receptor beta chains were sequenced from one sample in a study of cytomegalovirus exposure and HLA in healthy donors. In the PCR, 60 Vbeta and 13 Jbeta primers were used. Some clones are missing from TCRdb's copy, which holds only in-frame ones; the method was immunoSEQ multiplex PCR. This sample has some 180,000 clones, with roughly 80% found just once. Material for sequencing was PBMCs. The source of these receptors is a young woman in good health and CMV-seronegative.

This clone is a singleton in its sample. The chain joins TRBV7-8 to TRBJ2-7; a possible D gene is TRBD2 (7 bases). This CDR3 contains 20 residues. The V end was cut by 4 bases, the J end by 2 bases, with 30 bases between. Germline CDR1 reads SGHVS; CDR2 reads FQNEAQ. The CDR3 is CASSSEGGWGGAPVPYEQYF. The DNA of the CDR3 is TGTGCCAGCAGCTCGGAGGGGGGGTGGGGTGGGGCCCCTGTCCCCTACGAGCAGTACTTC.

This clone was recorded only once. The J gene is TRBJ1-1, the V gene TRBV19; D call uncertain. V was clipped by 3 bases and J by 5 bases, with 19 bases between them. The CDR3 has 16 residues. Germline CDR1 is LNHDA and CDR2 is SQIVND (reference sequence). CDR3 bases: TGTGCCAGTAGTATCGGTGGGGAGTTAGAAAGAACTGAAGCTTTCTTT. Translation gives CASSIGGELERTEAFF. Full variable domain (remainder filled in from reference TRBV19 and TRBJ1-1): DGGITQSPKYLFRKEGQNVTLSCEQNLNHDAMYWYRQDPGQGLRLIYYSQIVNDFQKGDIAEGYSVSREKKESFPLTVTSAQKNPTAFYLCASSIGGELERTEAFFGQGTRLTVV.

The V gene is TRBV11-2, the J gene TRBJ2-2; 10 nucleotides agree with TRBD2. The CDR3 has 17 residues. Germline V gene sequence: CDR1 SGHAT, CDR2 FQNNGV. J gave up 0 bases and V 4 bases, and 5 bases lay outside the gene matches. The CDR3 bases are TGTGCCAGCAGCTACCCTAGCGGGAGAGCGAACACCGGGGAGCTGTTTTTT. It codes for CASSYPSGRANTGELFF.

The chain carries TRBV7-2 and TRBJ2-3; unclear D gene. The CDR3 runs to 14 residues. Trimming took 5 bases from V and 2 from J, leaving 11 bases between them. Germline loops: CDR1 SGHTA, CDR2 FQGNSA. CDR3: CASSLGPSTDTQYF. Here the CDR3 DNA reads TGTGCCAGCAGCCTAGGGCCATCCACAGATACGCAGTATTTT.

This clone appeared once. The V gene is TRBV6-1, the J gene TRBJ1-6, with 7 bases aligning to TRBD1. The trim removed 5 bases at V and 7 bases at J, leaving 5 bases unmatched. CDR3 length: 14 residues. Germline values: CDR1 MNHNS, CDR2 SASEGT. CDR3 DNA sequence: TGTGCCAGCAGTATCCAGGGGGACAATTCACCCCTCCACTTT. Its translation is CASSIQGDNSPLHF.

This chain joins TRBV9 and TRBJ2-3; 8 bases agree with TRBD2. The CDR3 totals 17 residues. The V gene end was trimmed by 0 bases and the J gene end by 1 base; junction bases not matched to a gene: 7. Germline-derived CDR1 and CDR2 are SGDLS and YYNGEE. CDR3 in amino acids: CASSVGLVTSGTDTQYF. CDR3 DNA sequence: TGTGCCAGCAGCGTAGGGCTGGTGACTAGCGGCACAGATACGCAGTATTTT.

A note on this clone: Its ends do not fully match the called genes, so a read error is possible. The sample holds other DNA sequences that translate to the same CDR3. The rearrangement joins TRBV15 to TRBJ1-1; 9 positions agree with TRBD1. This CDR3 is 15 amino acids long. Germline V CDR1 and CDR2: LNHNV, YYDKDF (reference sequence). The CDR3 nucleotides are TGTGCCACGGCAGGGGACAGGGTTCCTGGGACTGAAGCCTTCTTT. This encodes CATAGDRVPGTEAFF.

V is TRBV6-5 and J is TRBJ1-1; D might be TRBD1 (6 bases). CDR1 and CDR2 (germline): MNHEY, SVGAGI. The CDR3 is 15 residues long. The V end was cut by 7 bases, the J end by 2 bases, with 17 bases between. DNA of the CDR3: TGTGCCAGCATCGACCCGCTGACAGGTAACACTGAAGCTTTCTTT. As protein: CASIDPLTGNTEAFF.

V and J are TRBV9 and TRBJ2-5; 9 nucleotides match TRBD2. This CDR3 has 16 residues. The J segment lost 5 bases and the V segment lost 4 bases, leaving 12 bases of the junction unmatched. CDR1 is SGDLS and CDR2 is YYNGEE in the germline V gene. The DNA for the CDR3 is TGTGCCAGCAGCCGTGGGATAGCGGGAGAGGGGGAGACCCAGTACTTC. It codes for CASSRGIAGEGETQYF.

This chain connects TRBV5-1 to TRBJ2-7; 10 positions match TRBD2. This CDR3 is 15 amino acids long. Germline CDR1 reads SGHRS; CDR2 reads YFSETQ. The ends lost 0 bases at V and 6 bases at J; junction bases unmatched: 6. The CDR3 sequence is CASSLETSGISEQYF. The CDR3 DNA sequence: TGCGCCAGCAGCTTGGAAACTAGCGGGATCAGCGAGCAGTACTTC.

The chain employs TRBV9 and TRBJ1-1, with 7 bases that match TRBD1. Trimming removed 4 bases from V and 5 bases from J; junction bases left unmatched: 11. This CDR3 is built from 15 residues. Per germline, CDR1 SGDLS and CDR2 YYNGEE. The CDR3 spells CASSSPTGIGTEAFF. The CDR3, as DNA: TGTGCCAGCAGCTCCCCGACAGGGATTGGGACTGAAGCTTTCTTT.

This rearrangement joins TRBV5-4 to TRBJ2-1, with TRBD2 identical over 11 bases. This CDR3 contains 17 residues. CDR1 and CDR2 from the germline V gene are SGHNT and YYREEE (reference sequence). The trim removed 1 base at V and 7 bases at J, leaving 10 bases unmatched. The CDR3 DNA reads as TGTGCCAGCAGCTTGATAAAACTAGCGGGAGATGATAATGAGCAGTTCTTC. This translates into CASSLIKLAGDDNEQFF. The full variable domain, with the rest looked up from reference TRBV5-4 and TRBJ2-1, is ETGVTQSPTHLIKTRGQQVTLRCSSQSGHNTVSWYQQALGQGPQFIFQYYREEENGRGNFPPRFSGLQFPNYSSELNVNALELDDSALYLCASSLIKLAGDDNEQFFGPGTRLTVL.

V and J are TRBV7-9 and TRBJ2-5, with D unclear. Germline loops: CDR1 SEHNR, CDR2 FQNEAQ (reference sequence). Trimming shortened V by 2 bases and J by 3 bases, and 4 bases separated the two germline ends. This CDR3 comprises 12 residues. CDR3 residues: CASSLTEETQYF. The CDR3, as DNA: TGTGCCAGCAGCTTAACGGAAGAGACCCAGTACTTC.

Here the CDR3 DNA reads TGTGCCAGCAGTTCGTCAGGTTATTATAACTATGGCTACACCTTC. Amino acids: CASSSSGYYNYGYTF. The chain recombines TRBV11-2 with TRBJ1-2; D is unresolved. The V end was cut by 6 bases, the J end by 1 base, with 15 bases between. CDR1 is SGHAT and CDR2 is FQNNGV in the germline V gene. The CDR3 spans 15 residues.

The rearrangement links TRBV28 to TRBJ2-5, with a tentative D call TRBD2 (7 bases). Germline CDR1 MDHEN, CDR2 SYDVKM. The V and J ends lost 5 bases and 5 bases respectively, with 15 bases between them. The CDR3 loop spans 14 amino acids. In DNA, the CDR3 is TGTGCCAGCAGTCCTCGGGGGGCTAAGGAGACCCAGTACTTC. It specifies CASSPRGAKETQYF.

This chain joins TRBV6-6 and TRBJ1-5, with 7 bases aligning to TRBD1. Trimming at V came to 6 bases and at J to 4 bases, leaving 9 bases not matched to a gene. CDR1 is MNHNY, CDR2 SVGAGI, per germline (reference sequence). CDR3 length: 15 amino acids. The CDR3 loop is CASSGPNRGNQPQHF. The CDR3 nucleotides are TGTGCCAGCAGCGGACCCAACAGGGGAAATCAGCCCCAGCATTTT.

CDR3 DNA sequence: TGTGCCAGCAGCGGAAGCGGTTTTTCCTACAATGAGCAGTTCTTC. This encodes CASSGSGFSYNEQFF. The chain carries TRBV9 and TRBJ2-1; possible D gene TRBD2, 5 bases. Germline assignment: CDR1 SGDLS and CDR2 YYNGEE. V was cut by 3 bases and J by 1 base, with 11 bases left in between. This CDR3 has 15 residues.

Only a few counts were recorded for this clone. The chain's CDR3 is CASSAPRGLAGGRVYEQYV. CDR3 nucleotide sequence: TGTGCCAGCAGCGCGCCGAGGGGACTAGCGGGAGGTCGGGTCTACGAGCAGTACGTC. The V call is TRBV2, the J call TRBJ2-7; 15 positions match TRBD2. J lost 3 bases, V lost 6 bases, and 15 bases had no gene match. The germline gives CDR1 SNHLY, CDR2 FYNNEI. The CDR3 is 19 amino acids.

The rearrangement joins TRBV7-2 to TRBJ2-7, with D perhaps matching TRBD2 (5 bases). This CDR3 is built from 13 residues. Germline V lookup: CDR1 SGHTA, CDR2 FQGNSA. Trimming left V 5 bases short and J 8 bases short, with 16 bases between. In nucleotides, the CDR3 is TGTGCCAGCAGCGATAGCGCGACGGCTAAGCAGTACGTC. It specifies CASSDSATAKQYV.

V gene TRBV7-6 combines with J gene TRBJ1-4; D possibly corresponds to TRBD1 (5 bases). This CDR3 has 15 amino acids. V lost 5 bases and J 4 bases, leaving 14 bases between the germline ends. From germline, CDR1 is SGHVS and CDR2 FNYEAQ. DNA for the CDR3: TGTGCCAGCAGCGAGACAGCCACCCGTAATGAAAAACTGTTTTTT. It translates to CASSETATRNEKLFF.

The chain links TRBV29-1 to TRBJ1-1; D call uncertain. V lost 6 bases, J lost 3 bases, and 8 bases lay in between. The CDR3 loop spans 11 amino acids. CDR1 and CDR2 (germline): SQVTM, ANQGSEA. The CDR3 DNA reads as TGCAGCGTCCTCCGTTACACTGAAGCTTTCTTT. Encoded protein: CSVLRYTEAFF.

The rearrangement joins TRBV28 to TRBJ1-5; maybe TRBD1 (6 bases). Germline V gene sequence: CDR1 MDHEN, CDR2 SYDVKM. Trimming left V 6 bases short and J 5 bases short, with 14 bases between. The CDR3 runs to 14 residues. Here the CDR3 reads CASRRRGWHQPQHF. The CDR3 DNA follows: TGTGCCAGCAGAAGAAGGGGGTGGCATCAGCCCCAGCATTTT.